One TCR beta chain is described in this entry. Its antigen remains unknown. These data originate in a study of cytomegalovirus exposure and HLA in healthy donors. The study's findings and limits: Prediction of most subjects' HLA-A and HLA-B alleles by TCR beta sequences was reportedly accurate. Three of the chains that were CMV-associated were confirmed in vitro to be specific for CMV antigens.

This CDR3 contains 13 residues. CDR1 MDHEN and CDR2 SYDVKM come from the germline V gene. The V and J ends lost 8 bases and 7 bases, in that order; junction bases with no gene match: 9. PCR used 60 Vbeta primers and 13 Jbeta primers. TCRdb's copy holds only in-frame clones and misses some; the assay was immunoSEQ multiplex PCR. The sample lists about 190,000 clones; roughly 75% were seen once. The sample was PBMCs. The clonotype originates from a man aged 30 to 45 in good health and CMV-seropositive. The chain is built from TRBV28 and TRBJ2-7, with 9 bases lining up with TRBD1. Written as DNA, the CDR3 is TGTGCCAGCCGGGGACAGGGAAGGAGGGAGCAGTACTTC. It yields the protein CASRGQGRREQYF.